This TCR beta chain was recorded in a study of blood T cell repertoires in COVID-19. This CDR3 has 14 residues. V gave up 6 bases and J gave up 4 bases; unmatched junction bases: 3. Germline V gene lookup returns CDR1 KGHSH and CDR2 LQKENI. Profiling relied on immunoSEQ multiplex PCR, and the TCRdb table lists in-frame clones only, not all of them. Of approximately 200,000 clones in the sample, 80% to 85% were seen once. The J gene is TRBJ1-5, the V gene TRBV18, with TRBD1 matching 10 bases. Source material: peripheral blood. The source of this sequence is a woman at least 80 years old with COVID-19, enrolled during active disease. The CDR3 region has the DNA TGTGCCAGCTCGGGACAGGGGCATAATCAGCCCCAGCATTTT. Translated: CASSGQGHNQPQHF.